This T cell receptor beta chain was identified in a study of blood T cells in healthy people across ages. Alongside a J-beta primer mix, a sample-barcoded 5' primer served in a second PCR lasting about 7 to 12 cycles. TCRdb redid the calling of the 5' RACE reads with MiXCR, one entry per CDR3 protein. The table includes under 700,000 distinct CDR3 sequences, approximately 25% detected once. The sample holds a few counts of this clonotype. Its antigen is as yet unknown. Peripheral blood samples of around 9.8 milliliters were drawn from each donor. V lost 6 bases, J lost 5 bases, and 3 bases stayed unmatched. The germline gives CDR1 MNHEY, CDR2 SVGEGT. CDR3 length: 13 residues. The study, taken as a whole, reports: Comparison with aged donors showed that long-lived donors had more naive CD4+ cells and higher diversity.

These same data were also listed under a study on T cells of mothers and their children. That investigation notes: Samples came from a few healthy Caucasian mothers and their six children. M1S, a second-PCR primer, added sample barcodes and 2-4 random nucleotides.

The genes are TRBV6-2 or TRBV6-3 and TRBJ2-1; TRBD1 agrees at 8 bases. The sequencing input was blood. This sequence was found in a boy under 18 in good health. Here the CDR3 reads CASSQGAHNEQFF. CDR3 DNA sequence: TGTGCCAGCAGCCAGGGGGCCCACAATGAGCAGTTCTTC.